This is a list of T cell receptor beta chains from one sample in a study of Ad26.COV2.S vaccination and SARS-CoV-2 variants. Sequencing used immunoSEQ multiplex PCR; TCRdb keeps in-frame clones, though not all of them. The sample records 360,000 or so clones, approximately 90% being singletons. The sample was peripheral blood, taken in a trial of Ad26.COV2.S vaccine versus placebo. The origin of the receptors is a person aged 18-65 years who received the Ad26.COV2.S COVID-19 vaccine or a placebo. CDR3s include the opening cysteine and the closing phenylalanine or tryptophan. A D gene is named only where the DNA matches it firmly. Rows may omit the clone size; those that give it use once, few, many or a size class.

j_gene | d_gene | abundance | v_gene | CDR3nt | CDR3aa
TRBJ2-3 | - | - | TRBV5-4 | TGTGCCAGCAGCTATTATAGGCGTAGCACAGATACGCAGTATTTT | CASSYYRRSTDTQYF
TRBJ2-2 | - | - | TRBV15 | TGTGCCACCAGCAACCCTAGGAGCGGACGCACCGGGGAGCTGTTTTTT | CATSNPRSGRTGELFF
TRBJ2-4 | - | - | TRBV5-6 | TGTGCCAGCATCCGTAGCGTAGCCAAAAACATTCAGTACTTC | CASIRSVAKNIQYF
TRBJ1-1 | - | - | TRBV30 | TGTGCCTGGAGCAGGGCCAGGGCGAACACTGAAGCTTTCTTT | CAWSRARANTEAFF
TRBJ2-1 | - | once | TRBV20-1 | TGCAGTGCTTTAGTCCAGAATGAGCAGTTCTTC | CSALVQNEQFF
TRBJ2-5 | TRBD2 | - | TRBV29-1 | TGCAGCGTTGGTGGGACTAGCTTGGGAGAGACCCAGTACTTC | CSVGGTSLGETQYF
TRBJ1-1 | - | - | TRBV19 | TGTGCCAGTAGTGCCCCGGGACGGTTGAACACTGAAGCTTTCTTT | CASSAPGRLNTEAFF
TRBJ1-6 | TRBD1 | - | TRBV7-2 | TGTGCCAGCAGCTTAGTTGGGACAGGGGATTCACCCCTCCACTTT | CASSLVGTGDSPLHF
TRBJ2-7 | - | - | TRBV5-1 | TGCGCCAGCAGCTTGGCCACTGGGGGGGAGCAGTACTTC | CASSLATGGEQYF
TRBJ2-7 | TRBD1 | - | TRBV2 | TGTGCCAGCAGTTATACAGGGGGCGAGCAGTACTTC | CASSYTGGEQYF
TRBJ2-7 | TRBD2 | - | TRBV10-2 | TGCGCCAGCAGTGAGGGTAGCGGGAGCCCACCTGGCGAGCAGTACTTC | CASSEGSGSPPGEQYF
TRBJ1-2 | - | few | TRBV12-3/TRBV12-4 | TGTGCCAGCACCTCTGGGGCAGGCTACACCTTC | CASTSGAGYTF
TRBJ2-7 | TRBD2 | - | TRBV9 | TGTGCCAGCAGCTTCGGACTAGCGGGACACTACGAGCAGTACTTC | CASSFGLAGHYEQYF
TRBJ2-2 | TRBD1 | - | TRBV5-1 | TGCGCCAGCAGTGGGGACAGCTCGAACACCGGGGAGCTGTTTTTT | CASSGDSSNTGELFF
TRBJ1-4 | TRBD1 | - | TRBV5-1 | TGCGCCAGCAGCCCGACAGGGTGGGACGAAAAACTGTTTTTT | CASSPTGWDEKLFF
TRBJ2-3 | - | - | TRBV4-1 | TGCGCCAGCAGCCAACCCAGCGGGAGCACAGATACGCAGTATTTT | CASSQPSGSTDTQYF
TRBJ1-4 | TRBD1 | - | TRBV2 | TGTGCCAGCACCGGGGCAGGGGGGACTAATGAAAAACTGTTTTTT | CASTGAGGTNEKLFF
TRBJ2-5 | TRBD2 | - | TRBV16 | TGTGCCAGCAGCCGACTAGCGGGAGGGCAAGAGACCCAGTACTTC | CASSRLAGGQETQYF
TRBJ2-3 | TRBD2 | - | TRBV20-1 | TGCAGTGCTAGTGGGCTAGCGGGAGGGGGGACAGATACGCAGTATTTT | CSASGLAGGGTDTQYF
TRBJ2-1 | TRBD2 | once | TRBV3-1/TRBV3-2 | TGTGCCAGCAGCCAAGTAACTAGCGGGAGTAATTACAATGAGCAGTTCTTC | CASSQVTSGSNYNEQFF
TRBJ2-1 | - | - | TRBV3-1/TRBV3-2 | TGTGCCAGCAGCTGGCGGGCAGGCGATGAGCAGTTCTTC | CASSWRAGDEQFF
TRBJ2-7 | - | - | TRBV11-3 | TGTGCCAGCAGCTTGACACCGACCTACGAGCAGTACTTC | CASSLTPTYEQYF
TRBJ1-2 | TRBD1 | - | TRBV6-1 | TGTGCCAGCAGTGAAGAATGGACAGGGTATGGCTACACCTTC | CASSEEWTGYGYTF
TRBJ2-2 | - | - | TRBV6-5 | TGTGCCAGCAGCCTCCGTGTTAGGTTTGGGGAGCTGTTTTTT | CASSLRVRFGELFF
TRBJ2-2 | TRBD1 | - | TRBV7-9 | TGTGCCAGCAGCCCCAGGGGGCGCGACACCGGGGAGCTGTTTTTT | CASSPRGRDTGELFF
TRBJ2-5 | TRBD2 | - | TRBV4-2 | TGTGCCAGCAGCCAAGAGGTGGTGACTAGCTTCTCGTACCAAGAGACCCAGTACTTC | CASSQEVVTSFSYQETQYF
TRBJ2-1 | - | - | TRBV25-1 | TGTGCCAGCAGCCCGACAGACGGGAGCTCCTACAATGAGCAGTTCTTC | CASSPTDGSSYNEQFF
TRBJ2-1 | TRBD1 | few | TRBV19 | TGTGCCAGTAGTCAAATCCGGGACAGCAGCTACAATGAGCAGTTCTTC | CASSQIRDSSYNEQFF
TRBJ2-3 | TRBD2 | - | TRBV28 | TGTGCCAGCGTGGCTAGCGGGAGTGGAACAGATACGCAGTATTTT | CASVASGSGTDTQYF
TRBJ2-5 | - | - | TRBV15 | TGTGCCACCAGCACGGCCCAAGAGACCCAGTACTTC | CATSTAQETQYF
TRBJ2-2 | TRBD1 | - | TRBV5-1 | TGCGCCAGCAGCCCCGCATCGGACAGGGGAGGCGGGGAGCTGTTTTTT | CASSPASDRGGGELFF
TRBJ1-3 | - | - | TRBV5-8 | TGTGCCAGCAGCTTCAGGAGAGCGGGAAACACCATATATTTT | CASSFRRAGNTIYF
TRBJ2-3 | - | - | TRBV4-3 | TGCGCCAGCAGCCAAGATTTGAGCACAGATACGCAGTATTTT | CASSQDLSTDTQYF
TRBJ2-1 | - | - | TRBV20-1 | TGCAGTGCCACCAGGGAGTATGAGCAGTTCTTC | CSATREYEQFF
TRBJ1-6 | - | - | TRBV28 | TGTGCCAGCAGTTACAGGCTGAGCTCCTATAATTCACCCCTCCACTTT | CASSYRLSSYNSPLHF
TRBJ1-5 | - | once | TRBV4-1 | TGCGCCAGCAGCCCAACGGGGGCGGGTTATGGCAATCAGCCCCAGCATTTT | CASSPTGAGYGNQPQHF
TRBJ2-2 | - | - | TRBV5-1 | TGCGCCAGCAGCTTGTTAGAGTACACCGGGGAGCTGTTTTTT | CASSLLEYTGELFF
TRBJ2-1 | TRBD2 | - | TRBV29-1 | TGCAGCGTTCTACGGGCGGGACTAGCAGGTGAGCAGTTCTTC | CSVLRAGLAGEQFF
TRBJ2-3 | TRBD1 | - | TRBV9 | TGTGCCAGCAGCGTAGCGGGGACAGGGGCAGATACGCAGTATTTT | CASSVAGTGADTQYF
TRBJ1-1 | - | - | TRBV28 | TGTGCCAGCAGTTTGGGGGGAGGCCGCACTGAAGCTTTCTTT | CASSLGGGRTEAFF
TRBJ2-7 | - | - | TRBV27 | TGTGCCAGCAGTGAGTCCGGGTTTAGCTCCTACGAGCAGTACTTC | CASSESGFSSYEQYF
TRBJ2-3 | - | once | TRBV7-3 | TGTGCCAGCAGCTCTAGACAGAGCACAGATACGCAGTATTTT | CASSSRQSTDTQYF
TRBJ2-7 | TRBD1 | few | TRBV9 | TGTGCCAGCAGCCCACAGGGGGCCCTAGGTGGAGAGCAGTACTTC | CASSPQGALGGEQYF
TRBJ1-3 | - | - | TRBV3-1/TRBV3-2 | TGTGCCAGCAGCCAAGTTGGGGTTGCTGGAAACACCATATATTTT | CASSQVGVAGNTIYF
TRBJ2-5 | - | few | TRBV11-3 | TGTGCCAGCAGCTTTGGCGGCGAGGGGGGAGAGACCCAGTACTTC | CASSFGGEGGETQYF
TRBJ1-2 | - | - | TRBV6-5 | TGTGCCAGCAGTTCGTTAACATCCGGGGACTATGGCTACACCTTC | CASSSLTSGDYGYTF
TRBJ2-3 | - | - | TRBV10-3 | TGTGCCATCAGTGAGCCCGCATCAGATACGCAGTATTTT | CAISEPASDTQYF
TRBJ1-2 | - | - | TRBV6-1 | TGTGCCAGCAGTGAAGCGTACGGGGGCGGTGGCTACACCTTC | CASSEAYGGGGYTF
TRBJ1-1 | - | - | TRBV12-3/TRBV12-4 | TGTGCCAGCAGTTTAAGTCGACAGGCACCGTTCTTT | CASSLSRQAPFF
TRBJ2-1 | TRBD1 | once | TRBV19 | TGTGCCAGTAGTATTTCGGGGACAGACTACAATGAGCAGTTCTTC | CASSISGTDYNEQFF
TRBJ2-1 | - | - | TRBV3-1/TRBV3-2 | TGTGCCAGCAGCCAGGGGCGGGAAAGGTTGTTGGAGCAGTTCTTC | CASSQGRERLLEQFF
TRBJ2-7 | - | - | TRBV12-5 | TGTGCTAGTGTCCTCGGGACAACCTACGAGCAGTACTTC | CASVLGTTYEQYF
TRBJ1-5 | - | - | TRBV5-1 | TGCGCCAGCAGTCGGGGGGATGCAAGCAATCAGCCCCAGCATTTT | CASSRGDASNQPQHF